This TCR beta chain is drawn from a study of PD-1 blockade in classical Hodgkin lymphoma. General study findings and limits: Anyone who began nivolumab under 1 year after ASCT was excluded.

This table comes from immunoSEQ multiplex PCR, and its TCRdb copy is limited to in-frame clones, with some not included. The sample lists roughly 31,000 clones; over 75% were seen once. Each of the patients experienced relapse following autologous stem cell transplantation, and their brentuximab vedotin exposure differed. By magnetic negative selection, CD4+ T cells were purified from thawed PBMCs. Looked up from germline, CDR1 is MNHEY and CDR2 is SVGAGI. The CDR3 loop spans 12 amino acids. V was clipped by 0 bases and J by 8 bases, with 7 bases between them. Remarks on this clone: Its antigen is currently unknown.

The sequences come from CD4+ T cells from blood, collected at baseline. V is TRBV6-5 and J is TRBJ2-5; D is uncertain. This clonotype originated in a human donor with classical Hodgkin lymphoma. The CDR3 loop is CASSYSKGTQYF. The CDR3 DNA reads TGTGCCAGCAGTTACTCGAAGGGAACCCAGTACTTC.